A single sample is the source of the 5 T cell receptor beta chains below, sequenced in a study of blood T cells in healthy people across ages (dated by TCRdb to 2013 to 2016). Libraries were made using 5' RACE. Instrument on record: Illumina HiSeq 2500. The second PCR ran for roughly 7 to 11 cycles and used a J-beta primer mix along with a sample-barcoded 5' primer. TCRdb itself trimmed the public reads at Q25 with fastp, ran MiXCR and retained productive beta chains. Rows are unified per CDR3 protein, each entry keeping the most common DNA and genes. The sample yields about 400,000 distinct CDR3 sequences; 52% were counted once. Under 60% of the sample is taken by the ten largest. The sample consisted of blood. The receptors derive from a man in his fifties or sixties in good health.

The count of this clonotype is one. The V call is TRBV20-1, the J call TRBJ2-2; D is uncertain. Trimming took 5 bases from V and 3 from J, leaving 10 bases between them. CDR1 DFQATT and CDR2 SNEGSKA come from the germline V gene (reference sequence). The CDR3 loop spans 13 amino acids. CDR3 in DNA: TGCAGTGCTTTCCTGACTCACACCGGGGAGCTGTTTTTT. The encoded protein is CSAFLTHTGELFF.

The chain links TRBV7-2 to TRBJ2-7; TRBD1 agrees at 8 bases. Losses at the gene ends were 2 bases for V and 3 bases for J; bases not matched to a gene: 6. Per germline, CDR1 SGHTA and CDR2 FQGNSA. CDR3 length: 15 residues. CDR3 nucleotide sequence: TGTGCCAGCAGCTTAAGCAGGGGGCGCGTCTACGAGCAGTACTTC. It encodes CASSLSRGRVYEQYF.

The chain links TRBV28 to TRBJ2-5, with TRBD1 as a possible D gene (5 bases). The CDR3 is 12 amino acids. Germline assignment: CDR1 MDHEN and CDR2 SYDVKM. The ends were cut back, 6 bases at V and 5 bases at J, with 10 bases in the middle. The CDR3 nucleotides are TGTGCCAGCAGGGCAGGGTTGGAGACCCAGTACTTC. Translating it yields CASRAGLETQYF.

This clonotype has only a few counts. The chain has TRBV5-1 and TRBJ2-1; TRBD1 matches 7 bases. CDR3 length: 14 residues. The trim removed 0 bases at V and 12 bases at J, leaving 9 bases unmatched. The germline V gene encodes CDR1 SGHRS and CDR2 YFSETQ. CDR3 residues: CASSLAGSDRSQFF. The CDR3 region has the DNA TGCGCCAGCAGCTTGGCCGGTTCGGACAGGTCGCAGTTCTTC.

The chain joins TRBV30 to TRBJ1-5; no clear D gene. The germline V gene encodes CDR1 GTSNPN and CDR2 SVGIG (reference sequence). Trimming stripped 1 base from V and 3 bases from J, with 7 bases between. This CDR3 is 13 amino acids long. The CDR3 loop reads CAWSGGYNQPQHF. The DNA of the CDR3 is TGTGCCTGGAGTGGGGGTTACAATCAGCCCCAGCATTTT.